These 21 T cell receptor beta chains share one sample of origin, sequenced in a study of graft-versus-host responses after intestinal transplantation (dated by TCRdb to about 2021). Library generation was performed with the immunoSEQ multiplex PCR assay. TCRdb provides this immuneACCESS table in a form limited to in-frame rearrangements. Some clones are lacking; in checked studies, under half of them reflect an unresolved V gene, and why the rest are absent is not known. Within this sample are about 100,000 clones, with about 93% of them counted one time only. Together, the top ten hold 6% of the sample. The antigens of these receptors remain unknown. This specimen's time point label, per the study, means: cells obtained before transplantation from donor or recipient. The sample was unstimulated CD8+ T cells sorted from spleen or lymph node cells, taken before intestinal transplant. These receptors were collected from a human donor who received an intestinal transplant.

CDR3 nucleotide sequence: TGTGCCAGCAGTGAAGTCCCACTAGCGGGGGGGCACAATGAGCAGTTCTTC. Its translation is CASSEVPLAGGHNEQFF. The V and J genes are TRBV6-1 and TRBJ2-1; TRBD2 aligns across 13 bases. The CDR3 contains 17 residues. CDR1 is MNHNS and CDR2 is SASEGT in the germline V gene. Unmatched junction bases numbered 5, after V lost 1 base and J lost 5 bases.

The chain joins TRBV7-2 to TRBJ2-7; D is uncertain. Per the germline V gene, CDR1 is SGHTA and CDR2 is FQGNSA. V was clipped by 7 bases and J by 3 bases, with 7 bases between them. The CDR3 consists of 11 residues. CDR3 sequence (DNA): TGTGCCAGCACGTGGAACTACGAGCAGTACTTC. This codes for CASTWNYEQYF.

The chain's CDR3 is CASSVMGVAKNIQYF. CDR3 coding DNA: TGTGCCAGCAGTGTGATGGGTGTAGCCAAAAACATTCAGTACTTC. This rearrangement joins TRBV6-5 to TRBJ2-4; no clear D gene. The CDR3 has 15 amino acids. V lost 5 bases and J lost 0, with 11 bases in between. Germline values: CDR1 MNHEY, CDR2 SVGAGI.

V usage is TRBV28 and J usage is TRBJ1-1; D gene uncertain. The CDR3 is 14 amino acids. Germline-derived CDR1 and CDR2 are MDHEN and SYDVKM. V gave up 6 bases and J gave up 3 bases, with 14 bases separating them. CDR3 sequence: CASRSLAQDTEAFF. CDR3 bases: TGTGCCAGCAGATCTCTTGCGCAGGACACTGAAGCTTTCTTT.

This clone appeared once. The rearrangement uses TRBV4-1 and TRBJ2-3; D is undetermined. This CDR3 region has 16 residues. The V end was cut by 1 base, the J end by 5 bases, with 16 bases between. The germline CDR1 and CDR2 sequences are MGHRA and YSYEKL. CDR3 loop: CASSQAPIRSEDTQYF. CDR3 in DNA: TGCGCCAGCAGCCAAGCCCCTATCAGGTCAGAAGATACGCAGTATTTT.

The genes are TRBV5-6 and TRBJ2-7; D not certain. Germline V CDR1 and CDR2: SGHDT, YYEEEE. This CDR3 comprises 15 residues. Trimming removed 0 bases at V and 13 bases at J, with 23 bases between. This chain's CDR3 is CASSLDPSQDDSPYF. CDR3 bases: TGTGCCAGCAGCTTGGACCCATCTCAGGACGACTCCCCCTACTTC.

This clone occurred once. This chain links TRBV5-1 with TRBJ2-2, with 8 bases matching TRBD2. Unmatched junction bases numbered 4, after V lost 9 bases and J lost 6 bases. The CDR3 has 12 amino acids. Germline V gene sequence: CDR1 SGHRS, CDR2 YFSETQ. The CDR3 spells CATRGAPGELFF. CDR3 in DNA: TGCGCCACGCGGGGGGCCCCCGGGGAGCTGTTTTTT. The full variable domain, completed using reference TRBV5-1 and TRBJ2-2, is KAGVTQTPRYLIKTRGQQVTLSCSPISGHRSVSWYQQTPGQGLQFLFEYFSETQRNKGNFPGRFSGRQFSNSRSEMNVSTLELGDSALYLCATRGAPGELFFGEGSRLTVL.

J is TRBJ2-2 and V is TRBV19, with TRBD1 as a possible D gene (6 bases). The CDR3 is made up of 11 amino acids. V was pared by 10 bases and J by 6 bases, with 9 bases between. The germline V gene has CDR1 LNHDA and CDR2 SQIVND (reference sequence). Here the CDR3 DNA reads TGTGCCACCAGGGGCGCCGGGGAGCTGTTTTTT. It specifies CATRGAGELFF.

This clone turned up a few times. The sample contains more than one DNA sequence encoding this CDR3. This rearrangement joins TRBV19 to TRBJ2-1; D is unresolved. Between the trimmed V and J ends, which lost 2 bases and 9 bases, there was a span of 5 bases. Germline V gene lookup returns CDR1 LNHDA and CDR2 SQIVND (reference sequence). The CDR3 is made up of 11 amino acids. The CDR3 protein is CASSIRREQFF. As DNA, the CDR3 is TGTGCCAGTAGTATAAGGCGTGAGCAGTTCTTC.

Here the CDR3 DNA reads TGTGCCAGCAGCCAAGCGGAGTGGACCGGGGAGCTGTTTTTT. Residues: CASSQAEWTGELFF. The gene calls are TRBV4-2 and TRBJ2-2; D gene unclear. The length of the CDR3 is 14 residues. Trimming shortened V by 1 base and J by 5 bases, and 8 bases separated the two germline ends. CDR1 and CDR2 from the germline V gene are LGHNA and YNFKEQ.

The CDR3 region has the DNA TGTGCCAGCAGTGAATTTTCTGGCGGGTCGGACTTCCAAGAGACCCAGTACTTC. Encoded protein: CASSEFSGGSDFQETQYF. The V call is TRBV25-1, the J call TRBJ2-5; D possibly corresponds to TRBD2 (5 bases). The germline V gene encodes CDR1 MGHDK and CDR2 SYGVNS. This CDR3 comprises 18 residues. Between the trimmed V and J ends, which lost 1 base and 1 base, there was a span of 19 bases.

Regarding this clone: The junction shows a germline mismatch at one end, possibly a read error. This rearrangement joins TRBV6-4 to TRBJ2-6, with no clear D. CDR1 MRHNA and CDR2 SNTAGT come from the germline V gene. The CDR3 contains 16 residues. The CDR3 is CASSYSGGSGANVLTF. Here the CDR3 DNA reads TGTGCCAGCAGTTACTCCGGCGGCTCTGGGGCCAACGTCCTGACTTTC.

The chain links TRBV7-3 to TRBJ2-1; TRBD1 is a possible D gene (5 bases). The V end lost 2 bases, the J end lost 9 bases, and 11 bases lay between the germline ends. Germline V gene sequence: CDR1 SGHTA, CDR2 FQGTGA. The CDR3 runs 13 residues. The CDR3 coding sequence is TGTGCCAGCAGCTTATTGGGGCGTGGTGAGCAGTTCTTC. Amino acids: CASSLLGRGEQFF.

V is TRBV13 and J is TRBJ2-7, with TRBD2 matching over 7 bases. The CDR3 has 15 residues. The trim removed 5 bases at V and 0 bases at J, leaving 7 bases unmatched. Germline CDR1 is PRHDT and CDR2 is FYEKMQ (reference sequence). Here the CDR3 reads CASSSRGDGSYEQYF. CDR3 in DNA: TGTGCCAGCAGCAGCCGGGGGGATGGCTCCTACGAGCAGTACTTC. Variable domain in full (rest from reference TRBV13 and TRBJ2-7): AAGVIQSPRHLIKEKRETATLKCYPIPRHDTVYWYQQGPGQDPQFLISFYEKMQSDKGSIPDRFSAQQFSDYHSELNMSSLELGDSALYFCASSSRGDGSYEQYFGPGTRLTVT.

V usage is TRBV2 and J usage is TRBJ2-4, with TRBD1 matching 7 bases. The CDR3 totals 14 residues. CDR1 and CDR2 from the germline V gene are SNHLY and FYNNEI. Trimming removed 6 bases from V and 5 bases from J; junction bases left unmatched: 7. The CDR3 nucleotides read TGTGCCAGCAGGTTGACAGGGTGGGAAAACATTCAGTACTTC. Translated: CASRLTGWENIQYF.

In its sample, this clone was seen once. V is TRBV30 and J is TRBJ2-3; D might be TRBD2 (5 bases). The germline V and J ends were trimmed by 2 bases and 1 base, with 31 bases remaining between them. The CDR3 loop spans 21 amino acids. The germline CDR1 and CDR2 sequences are GTSNPN and SVGIG (reference sequence). The CDR3, as DNA: TGTGCCTGGAGTACCCCCTACCCAAGACTACCAAGTACGGTAGGCACAGATACGCAGTATTTT. Encoded protein: CAWSTPYPRLPSTVGTDTQYF.

This clone has just a few counts. The chain is built from TRBV11-3 and TRBJ1-6; D unclear. The germline V gene encodes CDR1 SGHNT and CDR2 YENEEA. The CDR3 covers 13 residues. The germline V and J ends were trimmed by 6 bases and 6 bases, with 9 bases remaining between them. The CDR3 sequence is CASSPPSNSPLHF. CDR3 coding DNA: TGTGCCAGCAGTCCACCGTCTAATTCACCCCTCCACTTT.

CDR3 loop: CASSQLAGEIWFVGTDTQYF. The CDR3 DNA reads TGTGCCAGCAGCCAACTAGCGGGGGAAATTTGGTTTGTAGGGACAGATACGCAGTATTTT. This chain connects TRBV4-2 to TRBJ2-3; 10 bases map to TRBD2. Germline V lookup: CDR1 LGHNA, CDR2 YNFKEQ. V gave up 2 bases and J gave up 3 bases; unmatched junction bases: 17. This CDR3 has 20 amino acids.

V gene TRBV5-1 combines with J gene TRBJ2-7; perhaps TRBD1 as D (6 bases). V lost 4 bases and J 0 bases, leaving 20 bases between the germline ends. The CDR3 extends over 17 amino acids. Germline V CDR1 and CDR2: SGHRS, YFSETQ. The CDR3 protein is CASSRWTVLRSSYEQYF. The CDR3, as DNA: TGCGCCAGCAGCCGATGGACAGTACTAAGGAGCTCCTACGAGCAGTACTTC.

The V and J genes are TRBV9 and TRBJ2-7; 11 bases match TRBD2. Germline V gives CDR1 SGDLS, CDR2 YYNGEE. V gave up 1 base and J gave up 5 bases; unmatched junction bases: 5. This CDR3 contains 15 residues. In DNA form, the CDR3 reads TGTGCCAGCAGCGTAAATAGCGGGAGGGGGAACGAGCAGTACTTC. Its translation: CASSVNSGRGNEQYF.

The gene calls are TRBV6-5 and TRBJ1-6, with 9 bases identical to TRBD1. Germline V gene sequence: CDR1 MNHEY, CDR2 SVGAGI. This CDR3 region has 14 residues. V shed 5 bases and J 7 bases; nucleotides not matched to a gene: 3. CDR3 nucleotides: TGTGCCAGCAGTCAAGGACAGGGGAATTCACCCCTCCACTTT. As protein: CASSQGQGNSPLHF.